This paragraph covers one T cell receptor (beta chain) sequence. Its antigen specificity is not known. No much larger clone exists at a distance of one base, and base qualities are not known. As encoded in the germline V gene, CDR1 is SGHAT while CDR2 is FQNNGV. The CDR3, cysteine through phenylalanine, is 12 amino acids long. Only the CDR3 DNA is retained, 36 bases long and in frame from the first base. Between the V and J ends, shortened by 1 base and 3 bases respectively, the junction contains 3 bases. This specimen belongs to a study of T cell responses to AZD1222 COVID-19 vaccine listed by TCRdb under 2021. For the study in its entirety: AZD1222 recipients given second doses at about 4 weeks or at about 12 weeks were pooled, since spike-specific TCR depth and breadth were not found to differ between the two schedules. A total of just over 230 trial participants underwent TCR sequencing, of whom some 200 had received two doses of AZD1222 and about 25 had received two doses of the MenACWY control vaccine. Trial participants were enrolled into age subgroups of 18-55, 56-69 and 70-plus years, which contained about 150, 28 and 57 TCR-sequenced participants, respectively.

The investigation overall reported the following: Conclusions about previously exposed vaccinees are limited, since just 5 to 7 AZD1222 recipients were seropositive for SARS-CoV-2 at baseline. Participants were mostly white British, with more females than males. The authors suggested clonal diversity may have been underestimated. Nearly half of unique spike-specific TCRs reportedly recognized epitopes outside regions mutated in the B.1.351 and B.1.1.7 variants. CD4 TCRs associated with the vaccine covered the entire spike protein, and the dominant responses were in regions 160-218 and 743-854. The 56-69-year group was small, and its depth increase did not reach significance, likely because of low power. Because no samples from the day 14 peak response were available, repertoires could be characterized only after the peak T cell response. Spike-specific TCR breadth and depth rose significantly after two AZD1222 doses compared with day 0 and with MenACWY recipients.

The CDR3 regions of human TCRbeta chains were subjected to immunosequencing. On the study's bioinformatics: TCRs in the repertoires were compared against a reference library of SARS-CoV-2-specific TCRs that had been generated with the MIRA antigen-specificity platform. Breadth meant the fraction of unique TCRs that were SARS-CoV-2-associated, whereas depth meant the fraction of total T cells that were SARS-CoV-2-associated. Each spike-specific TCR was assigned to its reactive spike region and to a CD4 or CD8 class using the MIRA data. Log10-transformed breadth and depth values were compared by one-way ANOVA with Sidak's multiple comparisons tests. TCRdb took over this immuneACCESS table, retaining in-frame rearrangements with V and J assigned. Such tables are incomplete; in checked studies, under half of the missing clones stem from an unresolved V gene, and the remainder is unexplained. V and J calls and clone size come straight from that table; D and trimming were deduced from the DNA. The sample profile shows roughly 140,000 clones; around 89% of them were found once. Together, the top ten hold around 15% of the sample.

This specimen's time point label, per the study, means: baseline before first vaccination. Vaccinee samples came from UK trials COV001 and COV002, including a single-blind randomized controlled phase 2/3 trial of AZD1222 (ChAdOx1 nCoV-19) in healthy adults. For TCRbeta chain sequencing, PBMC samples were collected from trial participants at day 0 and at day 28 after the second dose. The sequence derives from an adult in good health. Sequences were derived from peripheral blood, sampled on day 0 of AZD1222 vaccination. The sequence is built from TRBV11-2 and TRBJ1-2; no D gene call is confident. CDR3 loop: CASSLADYGYTF. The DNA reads TGTGCCAGCAGCTTAGCAGACTATGGCTACACCTTC.